These 10 T cell receptor beta chains were sequenced from one sample in a study of human T cells and chemical hapten exposure. In TCRdb, the RACE reads were re-called with MiXCR into one record per CDR3 protein. The sample gives some 350,000 distinct CDR3 sequences, about 6.9% of which show up once; around 5.8% is in the top ten. The time point denotes: patch test 2, 6 weeks after DPC sensitization. The treatment was: therapeutic diphenylcyclopropenone sensitization with weekly scalp DPC. The sample here was whole blood, taken in connection with sensitization to the hapten diphenylcyclopropenone (DPC). Receptor source: a woman in her late teens or twenties with alopecia areata. Some clones in this sample may be carry-over from other donors' samples.

J is TRBJ2-1 and V is TRBV20-1; 9 nucleotides match TRBD2. J gave up 2 bases and V 6 bases, and 11 bases lay outside the gene matches. Germline CDR1 DFQATT, CDR2 SNEGSKA (reference sequence). The CDR3 contains 16 residues. The CDR3 loop is CSAPAAGGSTYNEQFF. CDR3 nucleotide sequence: TGCAGTGCCCCCGCAGCGGGGGGATCTACCTACAATGAGCAGTTCTTC.

This chain connects TRBV4-3 to TRBJ1-2; D gene ambiguous. Trimming removed 4 bases from V and 5 bases from J, with 17 bases in between. The germline gives CDR1 LGHNA, CDR2 YSLEER. This CDR3 has 15 residues. The CDR3 loop is CASSPKIGSSYGYTF. CDR3 sequence (DNA): TGCGCCAGCAGCCCCAAGATCGGCAGCTCGTATGGCTACACCTTC.

This clonotype was found a few times. V gene TRBV6-6 combines with J gene TRBJ1-2, with 7 bases lining up with TRBD1. The CDR3 is made up of 15 amino acids. V lost 2 bases, J lost 1 base, and 4 bases stayed unmatched. Looked up from germline, CDR1 is MNHNY and CDR2 is SVGAGI (reference sequence). DNA for the CDR3: TGTGCCAGCAGTTACCGGGACAGTATTAACTATGGCTACACCTTC. It codes for CASSYRDSINYGYTF.

In its sample, this clonotype was seen many times. The CDR3 region is CSVEAQGSGNTIYF. The DNA of the CDR3 is TGCAGCGTTGAAGCCCAGGGATCTGGAAACACCATATATTTT. V usage is TRBV29-1 and J usage is TRBJ1-3, with a weak D call TRBD1 (5 bases). The germline V gene encodes CDR1 SQVTM and CDR2 ANQGSEA. Trimming removed 1 base at V and 1 base at J, with 8 bases between. CDR3 length: 14 residues.

This clonotype was observed a few times. The chain employs TRBV7-8 and TRBJ2-3, with D tentatively TRBD1 or TRBD2 (5 bases each). Looked up from germline, CDR1 is SGHVS and CDR2 is FQNEAQ. Trimming stripped 2 bases from V and 5 bases from J, with 11 bases between. This CDR3 contains 14 residues. This CDR3 is CASSLSAGRDTQYF. The CDR3 bases are TGTGCCAGCAGCTTATCGGCAGGGAGAGATACGCAGTATTTT.

This clonotype has ten or more counts. The V and J genes are TRBV5-1 and TRBJ2-5, with D tentatively TRBD2 (6 bases). Germline-derived CDR1 and CDR2 are SGHRS and YFSETQ. V gave up 0 bases and J gave up 5 bases, with 14 bases separating them. The CDR3 has 15 residues. In DNA form, the CDR3 reads TGCGCCAGCAGCTTGGCCGGGCTAGCGCAGGAGACCCAGTACTTC. Its translation: CASSLAGLAQETQYF.

A few counts support this clonotype. The chain carries TRBV3-1 and TRBJ2-7; 12 bases fit TRBD2. The trim removed 5 bases at V and 3 bases at J, leaving 5 bases unmatched. Germline CDR1 LGHDT, CDR2 YNNKEL (reference sequence). The CDR3 length is 15 residues. The CDR3 reads CASSALAGGLYEQYF. The DNA of the CDR3 is TGTGCCAGCAGCGCCCTAGCGGGGGGGCTCTACGAGCAGTACTTC.

This clonotype showed up many times. This chain connects TRBV7-9 to TRBJ1-1; D gene uncertain. This CDR3 comprises 14 residues. Trimming stripped 1 base from V and 8 bases from J, with 14 bases between. Germline loops: CDR1 SEHNR, CDR2 FQNEAQ (reference sequence). The CDR3 coding sequence is TGTGCCAGCAGCTTAGTGGCCAGCCACCGAGAAGCTTTCTTT. Its protein is CASSLVASHREAFF.

V gene TRBV7-9 combines with J gene TRBJ2-5; D ambiguous. The CDR3 has 12 amino acids. Germline CDR1 reads SEHNR; CDR2 reads FQNEAQ (reference sequence). V was clipped by 5 bases and J by 2 bases, with 6 bases between them. The DNA of the CDR3 is TGTGCCAGCAGCCCGAGTCAAGAGACCCAGTACTTC. The encoded protein is CASSPSQETQYF.

The CDR3 coding sequence is TGTGCCAGCAACAGCCTAGCGGGGGCCCTAGATACGCAGTATTTT. Its protein is CASNSLAGALDTQYF. The chain employs TRBV6-1 and TRBJ2-3, with 10 bases lining up with TRBD2. CDR1 MNHNS and CDR2 SASEGT come from the germline V gene. CDR3 size: 15 residues. Losses at the gene ends were 7 bases for V and 5 bases for J; bases not matched to a gene: 9.